This entry describes one T cell receptor (beta chain). The data were obtained in a study of radiotherapy plus CTLA-4 blockade in lung cancer. Sequencing was performed with immunoSEQ multiplex PCR; in TCRdb, only in-frame clones are kept and a portion is missing. The sample holds about 62,000 clones, around 77% seen once. The specimen comprised peripheral blood, sampled from a patient treated with radiotherapy plus ipilimumab. The receptor's source is a human donor with non-small cell lung cancer who had a complete response to radiotherapy plus ipilimumab.

For the CDR3, the DNA is TGTGCCAGCAGCTCCGGGACTAGCTCCTACAATGAGCAGTTCTTC. Translation gives CASSSGTSSYNEQFF. The chain employs TRBV5-4 and TRBJ2-1, with 8 bases aligning to TRBD2. The CDR3 length is 15 residues. Germline V gene data show CDR1 as SGHNT and CDR2 as YYREEE (reference sequence). The junction had 2 bases not matched to a gene; V was cut back by 3 bases and J by 0 bases.